This section outlines one T cell receptor (beta chain) sequence together with its context. Germline CDR1 is ENHRY and CDR2 is SYGVKD. Trimming took off 4 bases at V and 7 bases at J, with 11 bases between the two ends. This CDR3 spans 14 amino acids. These data belong to a study of control samples from healthy donors and cancer patients. The protocol was immunoSEQ multiplex PCR, while the TCRdb copy is restricted to in-frame clones and leaves out a portion. The sample has over 150,000 clones; more than 85% are singletons. The sequenced material came from blood. This receptor was obtained from a woman between 35 and 50 years old in good health. The chain has TRBV10-3 and TRBJ1-6; TRBD1 is a possible D gene (6 bases). The CDR3 DNA follows: TGTGCCATCAGTGTAGCAGGGGCCAATTCACCCCTCCACTTT. Protein product: CAISVAGANSPLHF.